These T cell receptor beta chains were read from a single sample in a study of cytomegalovirus exposure and HLA in healthy donors. TCRdb's copy holds only in-frame clones and misses some; the assay was immunoSEQ multiplex PCR. The sample holds roughly 190,000 clones; roughly 77% are singletons and the top ten take approximately 4.8%. Sequenced input: PBMCs. All receptors derive from a man under 40 in good health and CMV-seropositive. Each CDR3 is given with its conserved first and last residue. The D gene is left open where the match is weak. Not every row has a clone size; where given, it reads once, few, many or a size class.

cdr3_length	clone_size	v_call	d_call	j_call	cdr3_nt	cdr3_aa
16	few	TRBV7-8	NA	TRBJ1-6	TGTGCCAGCAGCTTGTCGAGAACCCCCTATAATTCACCCCTCCACTTT	CASSLSRTPYNSPLHF
17	NA	TRBV11-3	TRBD2	TRBJ2-1	TGTGCCAGCAGCTTCCGCTCGGGACTAGCGGGAGGCAATGAGCAGTTCTTC	CASSFRSGLAGGNEQFF
18	once	TRBV10-1	NA	TRBJ2-5	TGCGCCAGCAGTGAGTCGGGGGGGCGCGTGGATGCGACGGAGACCCAGTACTTC	CASSESGGRVDATETQYF
13	NA	TRBV15	TRBD1	TRBJ2-3	TGTGCCACCAGCATACAGGGGACAGATACGCAGTATTTT	CATSIQGTDTQYF
15	NA	TRBV5-6	NA	TRBJ2-1	TGTGCCAGCAGCTTGACCCCGACAGAATACAATGAGCAGTTCTTC	CASSLTPTEYNEQFF
12	few	TRBV11-3	TRBD1	TRBJ2-5	TGTGCCAGCAGCGGACAGGGAGAGACCCAGTACTTC	CASSGQGETQYF
16	NA	TRBV4-1	TRBD2	TRBJ2-7	TGCGCCAGCAGCCAAGAAGCGACTAGCGGCTCCTACGAGCAGTACTTC	CASSQEATSGSYEQYF
15	NA	TRBV27	NA	TRBJ2-1	TGTGCCAGCAGTTTGACAGTTGTTGGCTACAATGAGCAGTTCTTC	CASSLTVVGYNEQFF
14	NA	TRBV5-6	NA	TRBJ2-1	TGTGCCAGCAGGTATCTACAGGGTACCCATGAGCAGTTCTTC	CASRYLQGTHEQFF
15	NA	TRBV9	NA	TRBJ2-3	TGTGCCAGCAGCGTAGAAGCGACTAGCACAGATACGCAGTATTTT	CASSVEATSTDTQYF
13	NA	TRBV6-5	TRBD2	TRBJ2-5	TGTGCCAGCACCGGTAGCGGGTGGGGGACCCAGTACTTC	CASTGSGWGTQYF
14	NA	TRBV5-4	NA	TRBJ2-3	TGTGCCAGCAGCTTGGGGTGGGGAGACGATACGCAGTATTTT	CASSLGWGDDTQYF
16	NA	TRBV29-1	TRBD1	TRBJ2-2	TGCAGCGTTGAAGTCCTCAGGGGGTGGAACACCGGGGAGCTGTTTTTT	CSVEVLRGWNTGELFF
11	few	TRBV15	NA	TRBJ2-5	TGTGCCACCAGCGTCGGAGAGACCCAGTACTTC	CATSVGETQYF
14	once	TRBV7-7	NA	TRBJ2-5	TGTGCTAGCAGCCCGCCTCTAGCTGGCGAGACCCAGTACTTC	CASSPPLAGETQYF
19	NA	TRBV5-4	TRBD2	TRBJ2-3	TGTGCCAGCAGCTTGGAGCGCAAACTAGCGGGGGGGCCAGGAGATACGCAGTATTTT	CASSLERKLAGGPGDTQYF
14	NA	TRBV28	TRBD2	TRBJ2-7	TGTGCCAGCACTTCCGGCGGGGGCTCCTACGAGCAGTACTTC	CASTSGGGSYEQYF
14	few	TRBV29-1	NA	TRBJ2-3	TGCAGCGTGCAGATGGCCCAACCGGGGGATACGCAGTATTTT	CSVQMAQPGDTQYF
15	NA	TRBV7-3	TRBD2	TRBJ2-7	TGTGCCAGCAGCCCCGGACTAGCGGGTCTAAGCGAGCAGTACTTC	CASSPGLAGLSEQYF
15	NA	TRBV6-1	TRBD2	TRBJ2-1	TGTGCCAGCAGTGGAGGACTAGCGGGGGTAAATGAGCAGTTCTTC	CASSGGLAGVNEQFF
16	NA	TRBV4-3	TRBD2	TRBJ2-3	TGCGCCAGCAGCCAAGATACTAGCGGAACCACAGATACGCAGTATTTT	CASSQDTSGTTDTQYF
13	NA	TRBV11-2	TRBD2	TRBJ2-1	TGTGCCAGCAGCTTAGCGGGGGGAGTTAAGCAGTTCTTC	CASSLAGGVKQFF
13	NA	TRBV5-4	NA	TRBJ1-1	TGTGCCAGCAGCTTCCCCAGCGACACTGAAGCTTTCTTT	CASSFPSDTEAFF
13	NA	TRBV5-4	NA	TRBJ1-2	TGTGCCAGCAGGACCGGACAGACCTATGGCTACACCTTC	CASRTGQTYGYTF
11	NA	TRBV2	TRBD1	TRBJ2-7	TGTGCCAGCAGGAACAGGGACAGGGGAGACTTC	CASRNRDRGDF
13	NA	TRBV27	TRBD2	TRBJ2-7	TGTGCCAGCGGCCCTAGCGGGAGTTACGAGCAGTACTTC	CASGPSGSYEQYF
16	once	TRBV6-5	NA	TRBJ2-7	TGTGCCAGCAGTTACGACGGGGGGCAAACTCTCTACGAGCAGTACTTC	CASSYDGGQTLYEQYF
17	NA	TRBV7-2	TRBD1	TRBJ1-2	TGTGCCAGCAGCTTAGCGGGGACAGGGGGCAGCGTCTATGGCTACACCTTC	CASSLAGTGGSVYGYTF
15	NA	TRBV7-2	TRBD1	TRBJ2-7	TGTGCCAGCAGGTTTGACAGGGGGAGTGGTAACGAGCAGTACTTC	CASRFDRGSGNEQYF
14	NA	TRBV27	NA	TRBJ2-7	TGTGCCAGCAGTTTATCGGGCAGTTCCTACGAGCAGTACTTC	CASSLSGSSYEQYF
13	NA	TRBV2	TRBD1	TRBJ1-1	TGTGCCAGCGGTCAGACAGGGGCCACTGAAGCTTTCTTT	CASGQTGATEAFF
15	NA	TRBV2	TRBD2	TRBJ2-3	TGTGCCAGCAGTGCAACCGGGGGGAGCACAGATACGCAGTATTTT	CASSATGGSTDTQYF
16	NA	TRBV6-1	TRBD2	TRBJ2-5	TGTGCCAGCAGTGAAATGGGTAGCGGGATACAAGAGACCCAGTACTTC	CASSEMGSGIQETQYF
13	NA	TRBV29-1	TRBD1	TRBJ1-6	TGCAGCGTTCGACGGGACAGGGATTCACCCCTCCACTTT	CSVRRDRDSPLHF
13	NA	TRBV6-5	NA	TRBJ1-3	TGTGCCACCCGACAGGCCGGTGGAAACACCATATATTTT	CATRQAGGNTIYF
14	NA	TRBV30	TRBD1	TRBJ1-2	TGTGCCTGGAGTGTAAGGGGGCTCGACTATGGCTACACCTTC	CAWSVRGLDYGYTF
15	NA	TRBV5-4	TRBD1	TRBJ2-7	TGTGCCAGCAGCAAAAAGGACAGGGGGCCTTACGAGCAGTACTTC	CASSKKDRGPYEQYF
18	NA	TRBV7-9	NA	TRBJ1-5	TGTTCCAGCAGCTTAGAAAGGAGCGCCTTCGGGAACAATCAGCCCCAGCATTTT	CSSSLERSAFGNNQPQHF
15	few	TRBV7-9	NA	TRBJ2-5	TGTGCCAGCAGCTTGGGGGCTTGGGTTCGAGAGACCCAGTACTTC	CASSLGAWVRETQYF
18	NA	TRBV7-2	TRBD2	TRBJ2-3	TGTGCCAGCAGCACCTCCGGGACTAGCGGGGGGAGCACAGATACGCAGTATTTT	CASSTSGTSGGSTDTQYF
13	NA	TRBV7-9	NA	TRBJ1-4	TGTGCCAGCAACGCTATCGCTTACGAAAAACTGTTTTTT	CASNAIAYEKLFF
16	NA	TRBV9	TRBD1	TRBJ2-5	TGTGCCAGCAGCGCACAGGGGGCGCAAGGACTGGGGACCCAGTACTTC	CASSAQGAQGLGTQYF
16	NA	TRBV11-2	NA	TRBJ2-4	TGTGCCAGCAGCTTAGGGAGGGTCATAGCCAAAAACATTCAGTACTTC	CASSLGRVIAKNIQYF
16	once	TRBV2	TRBD1	TRBJ1-6	TGTGCCAGCAGCCAGGGGGGCAGCTCCTATAATTCACCCCTCCACTTT	CASSQGGSSYNSPLHF
14	NA	TRBV30	TRBD1	TRBJ1-4	TGTGCCTGGAGTTTCACAGGGGTTGCTGAAAAACTGTTTTTT	CAWSFTGVAEKLFF
13	few	TRBV5-1	NA	TRBJ2-5	TGCGCCAGCAGCTTGGGAGGACAAGAGACCCAGTACTTC	CASSLGGQETQYF
17	NA	TRBV19	NA	TRBJ1-6	TGTGCCACTTCGGTGGGAGGGTTCACCCTCTATAATTCACCCCTCCACTTT	CATSVGGFTLYNSPLHF
15	NA	TRBV4-2	TRBD2	TRBJ2-3	TGTGCCAGCAGCCAGGGGAGCGGGGGGGCAGATACGCAGTATTTT	CASSQGSGGADTQYF
13	NA	TRBV7-6	NA	TRBJ1-4	TGTGCCAGCAGCGCGACAGGCGGTGAAAAACTGTTTTTT	CASSATGGEKLFF
17	once	TRBV10-3	TRBD2	TRBJ2-7	TGTGCCATCAGGGGCCTTCGACTAGCGGGAGGGCCTGGCGAGCAGTACTTC	CAIRGLRLAGGPGEQYF
13	NA	TRBV7-2	NA	TRBJ2-1	TGTGCCAGCAGCCCCGCGGCCTACAATGAGCAGTTCTTC	CASSPAAYNEQFF
14	few	TRBV18	NA	TRBJ2-7	TGTGCCAGCTCTGCGGGGACCCGAAGGCCCGAGCAGTACTTC	CASSAGTRRPEQYF
15	NA	TRBV10-3	TRBD1	TRBJ1-2	TGTGCCATCCACGCTGGACAGGGTGGTGACTATGGCTACACCTTC	CAIHAGQGGDYGYTF
15	NA	TRBV7-3	TRBD2	TRBJ2-1	TGTGCCAGCAGCTTAAAGCGGGGGAACTACAATGAGCAGTTCTTC	CASSLKRGNYNEQFF
15	NA	TRBV27	TRBD1	TRBJ1-2	TGTGCCAGCAGTTTAACAGGGGCGATCGACTATGGCTACACCTTC	CASSLTGAIDYGYTF
15	few	TRBV7-2	NA	TRBJ2-2	TGTGCCAGCAGCTTTGGTAGCGGGAACACCGGGGAGCTGTTTTTT	CASSFGSGNTGELFF
15	NA	TRBV7-2	NA	TRBJ2-5	TGTGCCAGCTTAAGGGGGAGCCCTCGGCAAGAGACCCAGTACTTC	CASLRGSPRQETQYF
18	NA	TRBV23-1	TRBD1	TRBJ1-4	TGCGCCAGCACTCACCCCGGGGGTCGGGGACAGGGGGGGGAAAAACTGTTTTTT	CASTHPGGRGQGGEKLFF
12	NA	TRBV11-2	NA	TRBJ2-5	TGTGCCAGCAGCTTAGTAGAAGAGACCCAGTACTTC	CASSLVEETQYF